These 10 T cell receptor beta chains share one sample of origin, sequenced in a study of blood T cells in healthy people across ages. Together with a sample-barcoded 5' primer, a J-beta primer mix was included in a second PCR lasting about 6 to 12 cycles. TCRdb analysed the 5' RACE reads with MiXCR anew, one entry per CDR3 protein. The table lists about 620,000 distinct CDR3 sequences, roughly half of them singletons. Sequencing was carried out using blood. Receptors were obtained from a woman aged 80 or older in good health.

The chain recombines TRBV7-2 with TRBJ2-6; D not certain. V dropped 7 bases and J dropped 2 bases, with 6 bases sitting between them. Germline CDR1 reads SGHTA; CDR2 reads FQGNSA. The CDR3 is 13 residues long. CDR3 loop: CASTVAGANVLTF. The CDR3, as DNA: TGTGCCAGCACTGTAGCTGGGGCCAACGTCCTGACTTTC. The complete variable domain, with remaining parts taken from reference TRBV7-2 and TRBJ2-6, reads GAGVSQSPSNKVTEKGKDVELRCDPISGHTALYWYRQSLGQGLEFLIYFQGNSAPDKSGLPSDRFSAERTGGSVSTLTIQRTQQEDSAVYLCASTVAGANVLTFGAGSRLTVL.

The chain joins TRBV20-1 to TRBJ2-3; TRBD1 matches 8 bases. The trim removed 6 bases at V and 0 bases at J, leaving 5 bases unmatched. CDR1 and CDR2 (germline): DFQATT, SNEGSKA (reference sequence). The CDR3 runs to 14 residues. CDR3 amino acids: CSATGGVSTDTQYF. The CDR3, as DNA: TGCAGTGCAACAGGGGGAGTTAGCACAGATACGCAGTATTTT.

CDR3 bases: TGTGCCAGCAGCCCGAGGGGGACTAGCATCCACGAGCAGTACTTC. Protein sequence: CASSPRGTSIHEQYF. This sequence joins TRBV7-2 and TRBJ2-7, with 9 bases lining up with TRBD2. The V gene's germline CDR1 is SGHTA and CDR2 FQGNSA. The CDR3 covers 15 residues. The V segment lost 5 bases and the J segment 5 bases; nucleotides outside the gene matches: 10.

On this clonotype: A read error may explain this, as a much larger clone is one base away. The chain carries TRBV5-5 and TRBJ1-1; no clear D gene. Germline V gene lookup returns CDR1 SGHKS and CDR2 YYEKEE (reference sequence). V shed 0 bases and J shed 1 base, with 10 bases lying between them. CDR3 length: 15 amino acids. The CDR3 DNA is TGTGCCAGCAGCTTGGTGGCAGGAAAGAACACTGAAGCTTTCTTT. Protein sequence: CASSLVAGKNTEAFF.

For this clonotype: This clone may be a read error of a much larger clone one base away. The missing conserved phenylalanine or tryptophan at the end of this CDR3 makes a read error likely. V usage is TRBV29-1 and J usage is TRBJ2-1; no clear D. Germline lookup yields CDR1 SQVTM and CDR2 ANQGSEA. CDR3 length: 9 residues. Trimming took off 7 bases at V and 5 bases at J, with 3 bases between the two ends. The CDR3 coding sequence is TGCAGCGCCGACAATGAGCAGTTCTTA. This encodes CSADNEQFL.

The V and J genes are TRBV7-2 and TRBJ2-5; the D gene could be TRBD1 or TRBD2 (5 bases each). The length of the CDR3 is 14 residues. Per germline, CDR1 SGHTA and CDR2 FQGNSA. V lost 6 bases and J 4 bases, leaving 15 bases between the germline ends. The CDR3 DNA reads TGTGCCAGCAGTTTTACCGGGACGTCAGAGACCCAGTACTTC. It encodes CASSFTGTSETQYF.

The chain links TRBV20-1 to TRBJ2-5; D call uncertain. V lost 5 bases, J lost 6 bases, and 13 bases lay in between. Germline CDR1 reads DFQATT; CDR2 reads SNEGSKA (reference sequence). The CDR3 contains 12 residues. The CDR3 region is CSARPDAKTQYF. For the CDR3, the DNA is TGCAGTGCTCGCCCGGACGCAAAGACCCAGTACTTC.

J is TRBJ2-5 and V is TRBV6-5; D might be TRBD1 (6 bases). Germline V lookup: CDR1 MNHEY, CDR2 SVGAGI. CDR3 length: 15 amino acids. V was cut by 6 bases and J by 11 bases, with 25 bases left in between. In nucleotides, the CDR3 is TGTGCCAGCAGACGCGAGGGTGGTAGGGGGAAAGAGCAGTACTTC. Encoded protein: CASRREGGRGKEQYF.

V gene TRBV15 combines with J gene TRBJ2-4; D may be TRBD2 (6 bases). The DNA end is more similar to TRBJ2-7, so the J call may be wrong. The CDR3 consists of 15 residues. Germline assignment: CDR1 LNHNV and CDR2 YYDKDF (reference sequence). CDR3 protein: CATSSGGQGRYEQYF. The CDR3 DNA is TGTGCCACCAGCAGTGGAGGGCAGGGTAGATACGAGCAGTACTTC.

Regarding this clonotype: A much more abundant neighbour one base away suggests this may be a read error. This chain links TRBV6-4 with TRBJ2-5; 8 bases agree with TRBD1. From germline, CDR1 is MRHNA and CDR2 SNTAGT. The length of the CDR3 is 14 residues. V dropped 6 bases and J dropped 11; count of bases not matched to a gene: 14. CDR3 in DNA: TGTGCCAGCAGCAAGGACAGGGCAATGGAGGAGCAGTACTTC. It encodes CASSKDRAMEEQYF.